This T cell receptor (beta chain) stems from a study of T cell responses to AZD1222 COVID-19 vaccine. Using immunoSEQ multiplex PCR, the repertoire was profiled, and TCRdb retains in-frame clones only, with some absent. The sample lists 85,000 to 120,000 clones; roughly 90% were seen once. The sequencing used peripheral blood, collected on day 0 of AZD1222 vaccination. This receptor was identified in an adult in good health.

In DNA form, the CDR3 reads TGTGCCAGCAAAACAGGGGGGTCTGGAAACACCATATATTTT. Protein product: CASKTGGSGNTIYF. V is TRBV27 and J is TRBJ1-3; TRBD1 aligns across 8 bases. The CDR3 covers 14 residues. Per the germline V gene, CDR1 is MNHEY and CDR2 is SMNVEV (reference sequence). J was trimmed by 1 base and V by 7 bases; bases with no gene match: 3.